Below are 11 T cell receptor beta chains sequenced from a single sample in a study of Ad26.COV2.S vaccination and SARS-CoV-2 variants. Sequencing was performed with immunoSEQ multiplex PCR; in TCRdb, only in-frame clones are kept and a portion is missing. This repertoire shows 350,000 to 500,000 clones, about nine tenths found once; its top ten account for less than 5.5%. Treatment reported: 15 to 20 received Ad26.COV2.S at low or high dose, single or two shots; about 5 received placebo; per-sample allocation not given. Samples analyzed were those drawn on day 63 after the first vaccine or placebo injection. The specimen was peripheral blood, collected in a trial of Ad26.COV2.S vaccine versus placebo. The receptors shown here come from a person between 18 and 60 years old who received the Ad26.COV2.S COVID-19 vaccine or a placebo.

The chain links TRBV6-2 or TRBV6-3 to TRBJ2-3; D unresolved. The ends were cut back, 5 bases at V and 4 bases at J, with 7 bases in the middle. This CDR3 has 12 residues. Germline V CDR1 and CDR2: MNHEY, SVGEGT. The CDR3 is CASSRTADTQYF. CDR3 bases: TGTGCCAGCAGTAGGACGGCAGATACGCAGTATTTT.

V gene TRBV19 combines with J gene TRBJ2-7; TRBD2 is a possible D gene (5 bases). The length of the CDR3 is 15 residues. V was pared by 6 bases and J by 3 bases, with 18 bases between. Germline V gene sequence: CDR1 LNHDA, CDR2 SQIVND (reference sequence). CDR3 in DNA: TGTGCCAGTAGGGAGTACGGGAAAGGCTACTACGAGCAGTACTTC. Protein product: CASREYGKGYYEQYF.

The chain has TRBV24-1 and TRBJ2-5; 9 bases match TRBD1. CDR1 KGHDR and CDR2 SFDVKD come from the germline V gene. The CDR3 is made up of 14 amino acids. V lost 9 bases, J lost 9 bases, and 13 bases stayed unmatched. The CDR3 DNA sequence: TGTGCCACCGCCGCCGGGACAGGGACCACGGCCCAGTACTTC. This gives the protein CATAAGTGTTAQYF.

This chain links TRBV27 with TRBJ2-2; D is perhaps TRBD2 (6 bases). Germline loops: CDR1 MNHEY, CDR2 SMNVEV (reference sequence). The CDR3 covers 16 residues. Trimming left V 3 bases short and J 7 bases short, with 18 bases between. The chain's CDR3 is CASSLRDWGGGGELFF. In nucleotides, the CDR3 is TGTGCCAGCAGTTTGAGGGACTGGGGTGGGGGCGGGGAGCTGTTTTTT.

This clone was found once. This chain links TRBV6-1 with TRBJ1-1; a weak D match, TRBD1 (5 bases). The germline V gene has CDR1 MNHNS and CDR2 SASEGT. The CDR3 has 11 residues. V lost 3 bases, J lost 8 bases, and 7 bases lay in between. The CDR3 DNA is TGTGCCAGCAGTGATTGGGGGGAAGCTTTCTTT. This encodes CASSDWGEAFF.

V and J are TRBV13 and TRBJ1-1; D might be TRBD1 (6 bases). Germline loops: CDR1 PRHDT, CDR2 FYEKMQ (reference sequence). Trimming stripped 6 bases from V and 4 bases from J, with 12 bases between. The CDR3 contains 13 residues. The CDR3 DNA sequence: TGTGCCAGCAGGCCTACAGGGTTCACTGAAGCTTTCTTT. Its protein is CASRPTGFTEAFF.

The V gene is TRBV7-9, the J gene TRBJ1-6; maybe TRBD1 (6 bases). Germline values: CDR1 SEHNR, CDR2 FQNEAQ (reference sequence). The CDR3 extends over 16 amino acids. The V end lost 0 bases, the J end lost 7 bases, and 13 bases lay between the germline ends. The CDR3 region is CASSLASGTKNSPLHF. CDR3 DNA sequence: TGTGCCAGCAGCTTAGCCTCCGGGACAAAAAATTCACCCCTCCACTTT.

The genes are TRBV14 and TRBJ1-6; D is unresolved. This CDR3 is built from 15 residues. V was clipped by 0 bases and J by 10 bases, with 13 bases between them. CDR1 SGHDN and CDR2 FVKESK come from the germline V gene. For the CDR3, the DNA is TGTGCCAGCAGCCAAGATTTGGGCAGTAACTCACCCCTCCACTTT. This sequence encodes CASSQDLGSNSPLHF. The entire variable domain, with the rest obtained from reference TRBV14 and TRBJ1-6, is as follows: EAGVTQFPSHSVIEKGQTVTLRCDPISGHDNLYWYRRVMGKEIKFLLHFVKESKQDESGMPNNRFLAERTGGTYSTLKVQPAELEDSGVYFCASSQDLGSNSPLHFGNGTRLTVT.

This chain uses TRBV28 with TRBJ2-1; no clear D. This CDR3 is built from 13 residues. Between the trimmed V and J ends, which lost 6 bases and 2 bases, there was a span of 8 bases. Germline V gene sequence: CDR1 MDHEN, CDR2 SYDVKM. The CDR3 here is CASSSTPYNEQFF. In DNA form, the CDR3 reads TGTGCCAGCAGCTCAACCCCCTACAATGAGCAGTTCTTC.

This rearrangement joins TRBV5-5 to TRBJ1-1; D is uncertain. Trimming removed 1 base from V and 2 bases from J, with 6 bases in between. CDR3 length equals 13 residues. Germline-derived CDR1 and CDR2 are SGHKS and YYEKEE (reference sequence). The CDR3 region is CASSLLRNTEAFF. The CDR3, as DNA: TGTGCCAGCAGCTTGCTACGTAACACTGAAGCTTTCTTT.

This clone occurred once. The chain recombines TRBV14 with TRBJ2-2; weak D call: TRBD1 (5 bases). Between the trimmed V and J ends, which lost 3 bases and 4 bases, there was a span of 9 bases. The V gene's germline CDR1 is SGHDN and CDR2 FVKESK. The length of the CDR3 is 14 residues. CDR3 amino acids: CASSHDRFTGELFF. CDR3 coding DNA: TGTGCCAGCAGCCACGACAGATTCACCGGGGAGCTGTTTTTT.